The 31 T cell receptor beta chains below come from one sample, sequenced in a study of blood T cell repertoires in COVID-19. Libraries were prepared by immunoSEQ multiplex PCR; TCRdb keeps only in-frame clonotypes and omits some of them. The sample lists around 190,000 clones, around 89% occurring once. Sequencing input: peripheral blood. These TCRs come from a human donor in a cohort sampled during active COVID-19.

The genes are TRBV2 and TRBJ1-2; no firm D call. The CDR3 runs to 13 residues. Germline lookup yields CDR1 SNHLY and CDR2 FYNNEI. Trimming removed 7 bases from V and 1 base from J, with 10 bases in between. DNA for the CDR3: TGTGCCAGCACCGTAACAGATAACTATGGCTACACCTTC. Its protein product is CASTVTDNYGYTF.

The gene calls are TRBV5-1 and TRBJ2-2, with a tentative D call TRBD2 (5 bases). CDR1 is SGHRS and CDR2 is YFSETQ in the germline V gene. Trimming left V 0 bases short and J 2 bases short, with 14 bases between. The CDR3 is 17 amino acids. The CDR3 DNA is TGCGCCAGCAGCTTGGCCCTCTCAGCGGACAACACCGGGGAGCTGTTTTTT. This sequence encodes CASSLALSADNTGELFF. Supplemented by reference TRBV5-1 and TRBJ2-2, the full variable domain reads KAGVTQTPRYLIKTRGQQVTLSCSPISGHRSVSWYQQTPGQGLQFLFEYFSETQRNKGNFPGRFSGRQFSNSRSEMNVSTLELGDSALYLCASSLALSADNTGELFFGEGSRLTVL.

This clone came up once. The V and J genes are TRBV6-5 and TRBJ2-5; 11 nucleotides align to TRBD2. Trimming at V came to 4 bases and at J to 4 bases, leaving 5 bases not matched to a gene. The germline V gene has CDR1 MNHEY and CDR2 SVGAGI. This CDR3 contains 15 residues. The CDR3 nucleotides read TGTGCCAGCAGTTCCCTACTAGCGGGAGTAGAGACCCAGTACTTC. Amino acid sequence: CASSSLLAGVETQYF.

This clone has just one count. The rearrangement uses TRBV3-1 (or the pseudogene TRBV3-2) and TRBJ2-1, with TRBD2 identical over 9 bases. Germline trimming cut 0 bases from V and 4 bases from J; bases unmatched to any gene: 4. CDR3 length: 16 residues. Germline values: CDR1 LGHDT, CDR2 YNNKEL (reference sequence). CDR3 nucleotides: TGTGCCAGCAGCCAAGATTTGCTAGCGGGGTACAATGAGCAGTTCTTC. Its protein is CASSQDLLAGYNEQFF.

The chain recombines TRBV7-2 with TRBJ2-5; TRBD2 matches at 7 bases. The trim removed 2 bases at V and 5 bases at J, leaving 8 bases unmatched. Germline lookup yields CDR1 SGHTA and CDR2 FQGNSA. This CDR3 is built from 15 residues. CDR3 nucleotides: TGTGCCAGCAGCTTACAAGCGGGGTCGGTGGAGACCCAGTACTTC. Residues: CASSLQAGSVETQYF.

V gene TRBV5-5 combines with J gene TRBJ2-2; the D is unclear. V was cut by 5 bases and J by 4 bases, with 9 bases left in between. CDR3 length: 13 residues. Germline lookup yields CDR1 SGHKS and CDR2 YYEKEE (reference sequence). The CDR3 DNA reads as TGTGCCAGCAGAGTAGCCGTCACCGGGGAGCTGTTTTTT. Its protein product is CASRVAVTGELFF.

This clone was detected only once. This chain links TRBV5-5 with TRBJ2-3; D is perhaps TRBD2 (6 bases). V gave up 4 bases and J gave up 3 bases, with 9 bases separating them. CDR3 length equals 13 residues. The germline V gene encodes CDR1 SGHKS and CDR2 YYEKEE (reference sequence). DNA of the CDR3: TGTGCCAGCAGCCTTGCGGGGACAGATACGCAGTATTTT. Amino acid sequence: CASSLAGTDTQYF.

This chain links TRBV18 with TRBJ1-2; D is perhaps TRBD1 (6 bases). Trimming removed 3 bases from V and 10 bases from J, with 15 bases in between. The germline V gene has CDR1 KGHSH and CDR2 LQKENI. This CDR3 has 13 residues. In nucleotides, the CDR3 is TGTGCCAGCTCACCGACCCAAGGGGGTGACTACACCTTC. Translation: CASSPTQGGDYTF.

This rearrangement joins TRBV30 to TRBJ2-1, with D tentatively TRBD2 (6 bases). Per the germline V gene, CDR1 is GTSNPN and CDR2 is SVGIG (reference sequence). The length of the CDR3 is 12 residues. V was trimmed by 2 bases and J by 9 bases, leaving 11 bases between them. CDR3 amino acids: CAWSLLASEQFF. The CDR3 nucleotides are TGTGCCTGGAGTCTACTAGCAAGTGAGCAGTTCTTC. Drawing the rest from reference TRBV30 and TRBJ2-1, the complete variable domain is SQTIHQWPATLVQPVGSPLSLECTVEGTSNPNLYWYRQAAGRGLQLLFYSVGIGQISSEVPQNLSASRPQDRQFILSSKKLLLSDSGFYLCAWSLLASEQFFGPGTRLTVL.

The chain couples TRBV7-2 to TRBJ1-3; D might be TRBD1 (6 bases). The V end was cut by 5 bases, the J end by 2 bases, with 13 bases between. The CDR3 has 15 amino acids. Germline assignment: CDR1 SGHTA and CDR2 FQGNSA. The CDR3 loop is CASSPGHRAGNTIYF. In nucleotides, the CDR3 is TGTGCCAGCAGCCCCGGCCACAGGGCTGGAAACACCATATATTTT.

The chain links TRBV11-2 to TRBJ2-2; D uncertain. CDR1 and CDR2 from the germline V gene are SGHAT and FQNNGV. The CDR3 contains 14 residues. V dropped 3 bases and J dropped 5 bases, with 10 bases sitting between them. The CDR3 coding sequence is TGTGCCAGCAGCTTTGCTAGTGGGACCGGGGAGCTGTTTTTT. As protein: CASSFASGTGELFF. The full variable domain, rest sourced from reference TRBV11-2 and TRBJ2-2, is EAGVAQSPRYKIIEKRQSVAFWCNPISGHATLYWYQQILGQGPKLLIQFQNNGVVDDSQLPKDRFSAERLKGVDSTLKIQPAKLEDSAVYLCASSFASGTGELFFGEGSRLTVL.

This chain links TRBV7-9 with TRBJ2-3; D remains unclear. The CDR3 runs to 13 residues. Germline V gene sequence: CDR1 SEHNR, CDR2 FQNEAQ (reference sequence). V was shortened by 1 base and J by 7 bases, with 9 bases between the two germline ends. The chain's CDR3 is CASSLGVRNTQYF. In nucleotides, the CDR3 is TGTGCCAGCAGCTTAGGGGTCAGGAATACGCAGTATTTT. The full variable domain, in which reference TRBV7-9 and TRBJ2-3 provide the parts outside the CDR3, is DTGVSQNPRHKITKRGQNVTFRCDPISEHNRLYWYRQTLGQGPEFLTYFQNEAQLEKSRLLSDRFSAERPKGSFSTLEIQRTEQGDSAMYLCASSLGVRNTQYFGPGTRLTVL.

This chain links TRBV19 with TRBJ1-5; 7 nucleotides line up with TRBD1. V lost 3 bases, J lost 0 bases, and 8 bases stayed unmatched. Germline assignment: CDR1 LNHDA and CDR2 SQIVND (reference sequence). CDR3 length: 17 residues. The CDR3 DNA is TGTGCCAGTAGTATTCCGGCAGGGGGGAATAGCAATCAGCCCCAGCATTTT. It is translated as CASSIPAGGNSNQPQHF.

This rearrangement joins TRBV30 to TRBJ2-7; tentatively, D is TRBD1 (6 bases). Looked up from germline, CDR1 is GTSNPN and CDR2 is SVGIG (reference sequence). The CDR3 runs to 13 residues. Deletions cut 1 base from V and 7 bases from J, with 14 bases between. The CDR3 region is CAWSADRSGEQYF. The CDR3, as DNA: TGTGCCTGGAGTGCTGACAGGTCCGGGGAGCAGTACTTC.

V gene TRBV27 combines with J gene TRBJ2-1; 10 bases agree with TRBD2. The CDR3 consists of 17 residues. V shed 3 bases, J shed 8 bases, and the junction held 13 bases outside the gene matches. Germline CDR1 reads MNHEY; CDR2 reads SMNVEV (reference sequence). The CDR3: CASSFALASGSIDEQFF. The CDR3 DNA sequence: TGTGCCAGCAGTTTCGCTTTGGCTAGCGGGAGTATCGATGAGCAGTTCTTC.

J is TRBJ2-4 and V is TRBV19, with 7 bases matching TRBD1. The CDR3 covers 17 residues. The germline gives CDR1 LNHDA, CDR2 SQIVND (reference sequence). Trimming removed 2 bases from V and 9 bases from J; junction bases left unmatched: 16. Here the CDR3 reads CASSIISLGTEAVIQYF. The CDR3 coding sequence is TGTGCCAGTAGTATAATTTCCCTGGGGACAGAGGCAGTCATTCAGTACTTC.

The rearrangement uses TRBV27 and TRBJ1-2, with D possibly being TRBD1 (5 bases). CDR3 length equals 15 residues. Trimming shortened V by 6 bases and J by 8 bases, and 22 bases separated the two germline ends. Per the germline V gene, CDR1 is MNHEY and CDR2 is SMNVEV (reference sequence). In nucleotides, the CDR3 is TGTGCCAGCAGACCCGGGGGGTCTAATCCTTCGGGCTACACCTTC. Its protein is CASRPGGSNPSGYTF.

The chain recombines TRBV3-1 (or the pseudogene TRBV3-2) with TRBJ2-2; TRBD2 agrees at 10 bases. CDR1 and CDR2 (germline): LGHDT, YNNKEL (reference sequence). The junction had 12 bases not matched to a gene; V was cut back by 4 bases and J by 7 bases. This CDR3 contains 17 residues. CDR3 in amino acids: CASSPPKAGGYIGELFF. The CDR3, as DNA: TGTGCCAGCAGCCCACCCAAAGCGGGAGGGTATATCGGGGAGCTGTTTTTT.

The chain employs TRBV27 and TRBJ1-1; the D gene is possibly TRBD1 (5 bases). Germline-derived CDR1 and CDR2 are MNHEY and SMNVEV (reference sequence). This CDR3 is built from 15 residues. The germline V and J ends were trimmed by 5 bases and 4 bases, with 17 bases remaining between them. The CDR3 is CASSPLLQESTEAFF. CDR3 DNA: TGTGCCAGCAGTCCGCTTTTACAGGAATCCACTGAAGCTTTCTTT.

The chain couples TRBV3-1 (or the pseudogene TRBV3-2) to TRBJ1-4, with 7 nucleotides matching TRBD1. CDR1 and CDR2 from the germline V gene are LGHDT and YNNKEL (reference sequence). CDR3 length: 14 residues. J gave up 10 bases and V 5 bases, and 10 bases lay outside the gene matches. The CDR3 protein is CASSSRQGRVKLFF. The DNA of the CDR3 is TGTGCCAGCAGCTCCAGACAGGGTAGGGTAAAACTGTTTTTT.

The chain combines TRBV6-1 with TRBJ2-5, with 7 positions matching TRBD1. With V trimmed by 2 bases and J by 4 bases, 4 bases remained unmatched. The CDR3 totals 14 residues. The germline CDR1 and CDR2 sequences are MNHNS and SASEGT. CDR3 sequence: CASSENRGIETQYF. CDR3 DNA sequence: TGTGCCAGCAGTGAAAACAGGGGAATAGAGACCCAGTACTTC.

This clone occurred once. The V call is TRBV7-6, the J call TRBJ2-2, with D perhaps matching TRBD2 (6 bases). The length of the CDR3 is 14 residues. The germline V and J ends were trimmed by 5 bases and 3 bases, with 10 bases remaining between them. In germline, CDR1 is SGHVS, CDR2 FNYEAQ. The CDR3 here is CASSPGLYTGELFF. DNA of the CDR3: TGTGCCAGCAGCCCGGGACTTTACACCGGGGAGCTGTTTTTT. The whole variable domain, filled in from reference TRBV7-6 and TRBJ2-2, reads GAGVSQSPRYKVTKRGQDVALRCDPISGHVSLYWYRQALGQGPEFLTYFNYEAQQDKSGLPNDRFSAERPEGSISTLTIQRTEQRDSAMYRCASSPGLYTGELFFGEGSRLTVL.

This clone was detected only once. The V gene is TRBV28, the J gene TRBJ2-7, with TRBD1 matching 7 bases. The V gene's germline CDR1 is MDHEN and CDR2 SYDVKM. With V trimmed by 5 bases and J by 2 bases, 6 bases remained unmatched. The CDR3 contains 14 residues. CDR3 DNA sequence: TGTGCCAGCAGTACGGGACAGCCTCCCTACGAGCAGTACTTC. Translated, it gives CASSTGQPPYEQYF.

This chain uses TRBV18 with TRBJ2-5, with 9 bases that match TRBD1. The CDR3 runs to 15 residues. Per the germline V gene, CDR1 is KGHSH and CDR2 is LQKENI. V lost 3 bases and J lost 5; bases outside the gene matches: 7. As DNA, the CDR3 is TGTGCCAGCTCACCGGGGACAGGGAATTTGGAGACCCAGTACTTC. This gives the protein CASSPGTGNLETQYF.

This clone was seen only once. V is TRBV4-2 and J is TRBJ2-7; D possibly corresponds to TRBD2 (5 bases). Germline CDR1 reads LGHNA; CDR2 reads YNFKEQ. The CDR3 length is 14 residues. V lost 4 bases and J lost 5, with 15 bases in between. CDR3 nucleotides: TGTGCCAGCAGCCTTAGGAGGTCCGGGGACGAGCAGTACTTC. Protein: CASSLRRSGDEQYF.

The chain has TRBV6-2 or TRBV6-3 and TRBJ2-6, with a weak D call TRBD1 (6 bases). The V gene lost 4 bases and the J gene lost 2 bases, with 12 bases spanning the gap. The germline CDR1 and CDR2 sequences are MNHEY and SVGEGT. The CDR3 is 16 amino acids. The CDR3 is CASSSDRYPGANVLTF. CDR3 DNA: TGTGCCAGCAGTTCAGACAGGTACCCTGGGGCCAACGTCCTGACTTTC.

Points on this clone: Different DNA sequences within this sample yield the same CDR3. Here the CDR3 reads CASSFLSGRAETQYF. The CDR3 DNA follows: TGTGCCAGCAGTTTTCTCTCGGGGAGGGCGGAGACCCAGTACTTC. The gene calls are TRBV27 and TRBJ2-5, with TRBD2 matching over 7 bases. V lost 3 bases, J lost 5 bases, and 9 bases stayed unmatched. CDR1 is MNHEY, CDR2 SMNVEV, per germline (reference sequence). CDR3 length equals 15 residues.

This clone occurred a few times. The V gene is TRBV7-9, the J gene TRBJ2-1; 9 positions agree with TRBD1. The CDR3 spans 16 residues. The germline V gene has CDR1 SEHNR and CDR2 FQNEAQ (reference sequence). V shed 0 bases and J 10 bases; nucleotides not matched to a gene: 10. The chain's CDR3 is CASSLARYRGPGEQFF. CDR3 coding DNA: TGTGCCAGCAGCTTAGCGCGGTACAGGGGGCCCGGGGAGCAGTTCTTC.

The V and J genes are TRBV19 and TRBJ2-7, with 13 bases identical to TRBD2. The CDR3 sequence is 17 residues long. V shed 4 bases, J shed 2 bases, and the junction held 8 bases outside the gene matches. Germline V gene data show CDR1 as LNHDA and CDR2 as SQIVND (reference sequence). The CDR3, as DNA: TGTGCCAGTAGTACCCCTCCGGGACTAGCGGGACCCTACGAGCAGTACTTC. This sequence encodes CASSTPPGLAGPYEQYF.

The V and J genes are TRBV3-1 (or the pseudogene TRBV3-2) and TRBJ2-5; the match to TRBD2 covers 8 bases. Germline V gene data show CDR1 as LGHDT and CDR2 as YNNKEL (reference sequence). J lost 3 bases, V lost 7 bases, and 4 bases had no gene match. The CDR3 is made up of 13 amino acids. CDR3 in amino acids: CASTMRGEETQYF. CDR3 sequence (DNA): TGTGCCAGCACCATGCGGGGGGAAGAGACCCAGTACTTC.

The chain links TRBV28 to TRBJ2-7; maybe TRBD1 (5 bases). There are 12 residues in the CDR3. Looked up from germline, CDR1 is MDHEN and CDR2 is SYDVKM. The V end was cut by 6 bases, the J end by 3 bases, with 9 bases between. For the CDR3, the DNA is TGTGCCAGCAGCCAGACAGTCTACGAGCAGTACTTC. This encodes CASSQTVYEQYF.